This paragraph covers one TCR beta chain sequence. Its target antigen remains unknown. The input lacks base qualities; no much larger clone sits a single base away. This sample is part of a study of T cell repertoires in cytomegalovirus infection (dated by TCRdb to between 2019 and 2020). The study in broad terms: The HLA type of each donor mattered for the analysis, because public TCR beta signatures pointed to carriage of CMV infection along with the matching HLA type.

The paper as a whole reports these results and caveats: Cumulative frequency of public TCR beta family members discriminated carriers of CMV infection plus the relevant HLA type in this cohort and an independent 352-donor cohort. The ex vivo response was dominated by HLA-C-restricted CMV-specific TCR beta clonotypes, and the single most frequent clonotype in two of eight donors was supplied by these HLA-C-restricted clonotypes.

TCRdb names Illumina HiSeq 1500 as the instrument used. TCRdb reprocessed the public reads (quality trimming at Q25 with fastp, clone calling with MiXCR) and kept in-frame beta chains. Every CDR3 protein is listed once, alongside the most common genes and DNA of its rows. The sample contains more than 400,000 distinct CDR3 sequences, more than 25% of them found a single time. Approximately 13% of the sample comes from the top ten. The sequenced sample was PBMCs. This TCR was sampled from a human donor in good health (CMV status not recorded). Some clones in this sample may be carry-over from other donors' samples.

The CDR3 here reads CASSSPRTGRGETQYF. The DNA sequence is TGTGCCAGCAGTTCGCCCAGGACAGGGAGGGGAGAGACCCAGTACTTC. The rearrangement combines TRBV6-1 with TRBJ2-5, and perhaps TRBD1 as D gene, on 8 matching bases. The CDR3 measures 16 amino acids from cysteine to phenylalanine. The kept DNA is CDR3 alone, 48 bases in frame from the first base. Per the germline V gene, MNHNS is the CDR1 and SASEGT is the CDR2. Trimming at the junction amounts to 5 bases on V and 4 bases on J, and the germline ends lie 20 bases apart.